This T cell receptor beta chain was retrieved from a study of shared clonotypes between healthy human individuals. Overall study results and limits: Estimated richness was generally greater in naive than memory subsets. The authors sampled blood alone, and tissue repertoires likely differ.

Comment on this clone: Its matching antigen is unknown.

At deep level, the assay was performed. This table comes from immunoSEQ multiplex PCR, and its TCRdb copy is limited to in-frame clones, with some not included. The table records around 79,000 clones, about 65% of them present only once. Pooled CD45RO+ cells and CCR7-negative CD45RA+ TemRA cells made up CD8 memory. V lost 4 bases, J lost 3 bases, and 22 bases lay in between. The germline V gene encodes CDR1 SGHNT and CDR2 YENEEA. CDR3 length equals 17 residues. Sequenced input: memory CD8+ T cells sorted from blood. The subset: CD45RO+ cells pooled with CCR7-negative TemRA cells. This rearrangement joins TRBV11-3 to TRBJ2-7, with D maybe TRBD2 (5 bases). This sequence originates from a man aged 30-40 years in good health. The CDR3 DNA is TGTGCCAGCAGCTCCGCCGAGGGAGAGGGCTGGGTCTACGAGCAGTACTTC. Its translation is CASSSAEGEGWVYEQYF.